This T cell receptor beta chain is from a study of T cell responses to AZD1222 COVID-19 vaccine (dated by TCRdb to about 2021). Regarding the research as a whole: AZD1222 recipients with second doses at about 4 weeks or about 12 weeks were pooled, because spike-specific TCR depth and breadth did not differ between schedules. A total of under 250 trial participants underwent TCR sequencing, of whom about 210 had received two doses of AZD1222 and about 26 had received two doses of the MenACWY control vaccine. Enrollment into the trials was organized by age into subgroups of 18-55, 56-69 and 70-plus years, and those subgroups contained approximately 150, 30 and 60 TCR-sequenced participants, respectively.

Note on this clone: No antigen is known for it. No much larger clonotype is one base removed from it; base qualities were not supplied.

General conclusions and limits of the study: In the small 56-69-year group, the increase in depth fell short of significance, most likely because of low power. Most participants were white British and females outnumbered males, and the authors suggested that clonal diversity may have been underestimated. Reportedly, close to half of the unique spike-specific TCRs recognized epitopes lying outside the regions that are mutated in the B.1.351 and B.1.1.7 variants. After two AZD1222 doses, spike-specific TCR breadth and depth were significantly higher than at day 0 and than in MenACWY recipients. The vaccine-associated CD4 TCRs covered the entire spike protein, and the dominant responses fell in regions 160-218 and 743-854. Because no day 14 peak-response samples were available, the repertoires could be characterized only after the peak T cell response. Conclusions about previously exposed vaccinees were limited because only six AZD1222 recipients were SARS-CoV-2 seropositive at baseline.

The V end gives up 4 bases and the J end 5 bases, leaving 7 bases in the junction not matched to a gene. The CDR3 spans 14 residues, from the cysteine through the phenylalanine. The retained sequence is limited to the CDR3, 42 bases, with the frame set at the first base. As encoded in the germline V gene, CDR1 is SGHRS while CDR2 is YFSETQ. The CDR3 regions of human TCRbeta chains were analyzed by immunosequencing. The authors processed their data as follows. Repertoire TCRs were matched against a reference library of SARS-CoV-2-specific TCRs generated with the MIRA antigen-specificity platform. Breadth meant the fraction of unique TCRs that were SARS-CoV-2-associated, whereas depth meant the fraction of total T cells that were SARS-CoV-2-associated. Using the MIRA data, every spike-specific TCR was mapped to the spike region that the TCR reacted to and assigned to either a CD4 or a CD8 class. Log10-transformed breadth and depth values were compared by one-way ANOVA with Sidak's multiple comparisons tests. TCRdb provides this immuneACCESS table in a form limited to in-frame rearrangements. Some clones are lacking; in checked studies, under half of them reflect an unresolved V gene, and why the rest are absent is not known. The DNA gave D and trimming, while V, J and clone size come from that table. In this sample the table shows approximately 110,000 clones, just under 90% of which occur a single time. The ten largest clonotypes hold almost 4.5% of the sample.

The time point tag for this specimen amounts to: baseline before first vaccination. Vaccinee samples were obtained from the UK trials COV001 and COV002, which included a single-blind randomized controlled phase 2/3 trial of AZD1222 (ChAdOx1 nCoV-19) in healthy adults. For TCRbeta chain sequencing, PBMC samples were collected from trial participants at day 0 and at day 28 after the second dose. The source of this sequence is an adult in good health. The chain is assembled from TRBV5-1 and TRBJ1-2, and TRBD1 aligns with 8 junction nucleotides. The source material was peripheral blood, sampled on day 0 of AZD1222 vaccination. The sequenced DNA: TGCGCCAGCAGCCCCCAGGGGGCACCATATGGCTACACCTTC. Its amino acids are CASSPQGAPYGYTF.